This T cell receptor (beta chain) was recovered during a study of blood T cells in healthy people across ages. For the second PCR, which ran for about 7 to 11 cycles, a sample-barcoded 5' primer and a J-beta primer mix were used. MiXCR was run by TCRdb on the 5' RACE reads, yielding one entry per CDR3 protein. The sample lists about 640,000 distinct CDR3 sequences, approximately 59% seen once, with 30% to 45% in the top ten. About this clonotype itself: The antigen is undetermined.

Ten milliliters of peripheral blood were drawn from each donor. General study points: Unknown donor CMV status possibly confounded expanded clonotype changes. Naive CD4+ cell counts and diversity both ran higher in long-lived than in aged donors.

This TCR derives from a man in his fifties or sixties in good health. The source material was blood.

The CDR3 DNA is TGCGCCAGCAGTCGGTTGGGGACTAGCGGTTTCAATGAGCAGTTCTTC. This translates into CASSRLGTSGFNEQFF. This chain joins TRBV5-1 and TRBJ2-1; the match to TRBD2 covers 11 bases. V lost 5 bases to trimming and J lost 6 bases; unmatched junction nucleotides: 10. The CDR3 covers 16 residues. Germline V gives CDR1 SGHRS, CDR2 YFSETQ.